The 24 T cell receptor beta chains below all came from one sample that was sequenced in a study of OX40 agonist ivuxolimab in advanced cancers. Measured with immunoSEQ multiplex PCR; TCRdb has only the in-frame clones, and not every one. This sample has about 42,000 clones, with 80% to 90% found just once. The sequenced sample was CD4+ or CD8+ T cells sorted from blood, obtained in a trial of the OX40 agonist ivuxolimab. The receptors were gathered from an adult with an advanced solid tumor such as melanoma, head and neck, liver or kidney cancer.

The rearrangement joins TRBV9 to TRBJ1-5; D perhaps matches TRBD1 (6 bases). This CDR3 region has 17 residues. Per germline, CDR1 SGDLS and CDR2 YYNGEE. Trimming cost V 3 bases and J 7 bases, with 23 bases left between them. The CDR3 DNA reads as TGTGCCAGCAGCGAGGGGCCAGGGGATTTCCGGGCACAGCCCCAGCATTTT. This translates into CASSEGPGDFRAQPQHF.

The CDR3 region has the DNA TGTGCCAGCAACATTCGGGGGGAGCTGTTTTTT. Translating it yields CASNIRGELFF. This chain links TRBV28 with TRBJ2-2; D unclear. The germline V and J ends were trimmed by 7 bases and 8 bases, with 8 bases remaining between them. The germline CDR1 and CDR2 sequences are MDHEN and SYDVKM. CDR3 length: 11 amino acids.

The chain links TRBV9 to TRBJ1-1, with 7 positions matching TRBD1. Trimming at V came to 4 bases and at J to 4 bases, leaving 13 bases not matched to a gene. CDR3 length equals 16 residues. CDR1 is SGDLS and CDR2 is YYNGEE in the germline V gene. The CDR3, as DNA: TGTGCCAGCAGCCCACGGAGTGACAGGGTTTTCACTGAAGCTTTCTTT. Protein product: CASSPRSDRVFTEAFF.

This clone was observed a few times. The chain links TRBV18 to TRBJ2-2, with a weak D call TRBD2 (6 bases). V lost 0 bases and J lost 4, with 18 bases in between. Germline CDR1 and CDR2: KGHSH and LQKENI. CDR3 size: 18 residues. The CDR3 bases are TGTGCCAGCTCACCACCGTCCCAGGGCGGGGTGCGCACCGGGGAGCTGTTTTTT. Its protein product is CASSPPSQGGVRTGELFF.

V usage is TRBV5-1 and J usage is TRBJ1-2; TRBD1 matches 7 bases. Germline V lookup: CDR1 SGHRS, CDR2 YFSETQ. CDR3 length: 15 residues. V shed 2 bases and J 1 base; nucleotides not matched to a gene: 5. The CDR3 spells CASSLGQAYNYGYTF. CDR3 DNA sequence: TGCGCCAGCAGCTTAGGACAGGCTTATAACTATGGCTACACCTTC.

This sequence joins TRBV2 and TRBJ1-1, with no clear D. The CDR3 extends over 12 amino acids. V was pared by 3 bases and J by 4 bases, with 6 bases between. Germline CDR1 SNHLY, CDR2 FYNNEI. CDR3 DNA sequence: TGTGCCAGCAGTGATCGTCCCACTGAAGCTTTCTTT. This translates into CASSDRPTEAFF.

The J gene is TRBJ2-1, the V gene TRBV6-6; 8 positions match TRBD2. The CDR3 loop spans 15 amino acids. The V segment lost 6 bases and the J segment 9 bases; nucleotides outside the gene matches: 13. In germline, CDR1 is MNHNY, CDR2 SVGAGI (reference sequence). The CDR3 protein is CASSRTSSTRGEQFF. DNA of the CDR3: TGTGCCAGCAGCCGGACTAGCTCAACACGGGGTGAGCAGTTCTTC.

This rearrangement joins TRBV7-3 to TRBJ1-1, with D maybe TRBD1 (6 bases). CDR1 and CDR2 from the germline V gene are SGHTA and FQGTGA. The CDR3 spans 13 residues. V was trimmed by 3 bases and J by 3 bases, leaving 8 bases between them. The CDR3 sequence: CASSLDRDTEAFF. CDR3 DNA sequence: TGTGCCAGCAGCTTGGACAGAGACACTGAAGCTTTCTTT.

The V gene is TRBV27, the J gene TRBJ2-5; perhaps TRBD2 as D (5 bases). Germline V gene data show CDR1 as MNHEY and CDR2 as SMNVEV (reference sequence). V was trimmed by 3 bases and J by 1 base, leaving 12 bases between them. The CDR3 totals 15 residues. The CDR3 is CASSFAGERQETQYF. The CDR3 bases are TGTGCCAGCAGTTTTGCCGGGGAACGCCAAGAGACCCAGTACTTC.

V gene TRBV6-1 combines with J gene TRBJ2-1; D ambiguous. Germline values: CDR1 MNHNS, CDR2 SASEGT. The CDR3 is 14 amino acids. The V gene lost 10 bases and the J gene lost 5 bases, with 18 bases spanning the gap. Here the CDR3 reads CAIARLSPNNEQFF. Here the CDR3 DNA reads TGTGCCATCGCTAGACTTTCTCCTAACAATGAGCAGTTCTTC.

This chain links TRBV25-1 with TRBJ2-1; D is unclear. There are 15 residues in the CDR3. Germline V gene data show CDR1 as MGHDK and CDR2 as SYGVNS. Trimming cost V 1 base and J 2 bases, with 9 bases left between them. Here the CDR3 reads CASSEFQVTYNEQFF. The CDR3 region has the DNA TGTGCCAGCAGTGAATTCCAGGTAACCTACAATGAGCAGTTCTTC.

The genes are TRBV18 and TRBJ2-2, with TRBD2 as a possible D gene (7 bases). The V gene's germline CDR1 is KGHSH and CDR2 LQKENI. The CDR3 consists of 17 residues. The V gene lost 2 bases and the J gene lost 2 bases, with 15 bases spanning the gap. The CDR3 reads CASSPSIRGGNTGELFF. For the CDR3, the DNA is TGTGCCAGCTCACCATCGATTAGGGGGGGCAACACCGGGGAGCTGTTTTTT.

J is TRBJ2-3 and V is TRBV29-1; D gene ambiguous. Germline V lookup: CDR1 SQVTM, CDR2 ANQGSEA. V lost 2 bases to trimming and J lost 14 bases, with 17 bases between them. The CDR3 runs to 12 residues. CDR3 DNA: TGCAGCGTTGAACCCAGTGGGCCAGGTTTGTATTTT. This encodes CSVEPSGPGLYF.

Concerning this clone: This specimen includes other DNA sequences encoding the same CDR3. The chain's CDR3 is CASSFGPEAFF. The DNA of the CDR3 is TGCGCCAGCAGCTTTGGTCCCGAAGCTTTCTTT. This chain joins TRBV5-1 and TRBJ1-1; no definite D call. This CDR3 spans 11 amino acids. Germline assignment: CDR1 SGHRS and CDR2 YFSETQ. V lost 2 bases and J 8 bases, leaving 7 bases between the germline ends.

V usage is TRBV5-1 and J usage is TRBJ2-3; 9 bases map to TRBD2. The germline gives CDR1 SGHRS, CDR2 YFSETQ. The CDR3 has 15 amino acids. With V trimmed by 4 bases and J by 4 bases, 7 bases remained unmatched. The CDR3 nucleotides read TGCGCCAGCAGCCTCCCTAGCGGGATCCCAGATACGCAGTATTTT. Translation: CASSLPSGIPDTQYF.

V usage is TRBV5-1 and J usage is TRBJ2-4, with D perhaps assigned TRBD1 or TRBD2 (5 bases each). In germline, CDR1 is SGHRS, CDR2 YFSETQ. Trimming removed 6 bases at V and 9 bases at J, with 16 bases between. CDR3 size: 13 residues. This CDR3 reads CASNLDGAGIQYF. Written as DNA, the CDR3 is TGCGCCAGCAACCTGGACGGGGCGGGCATTCAGTACTTC.

CDR3 nucleotides: TGTGCCAGCAGCGAACAGGGGAGGGGCTACGGCTACACCTTC. Translated, it gives CASSEQGRGYGYTF. The V and J genes are TRBV6-5 and TRBJ1-2; 7 nucleotides match TRBD1. Germline CDR1 and CDR2: MNHEY and SVGAGI. V was pared by 6 bases and J by 8 bases, with 12 bases of the junction left unmatched. The CDR3 sequence is 14 residues long.

This clone was found a few times. The gene calls are TRBV4-1 and TRBJ1-2; 10 bases are a match to TRBD1. CDR3 size: 14 residues. J gave up 4 bases and V 4 bases, and 3 bases lay outside the gene matches. Germline CDR1 and CDR2: MGHRA and YSYEKL. CDR3 sequence (DNA): TGCGCCAGCAGCCGGGGACAGGGGACCTATGGCTACACCTTC. This sequence encodes CASSRGQGTYGYTF.

V usage is TRBV5-6 and J usage is TRBJ1-5; D is possibly TRBD1 (5 bases). The CDR3 loop spans 13 amino acids. V was clipped by 5 bases and J by 4 bases, with 10 bases between them. Germline V gene sequence: CDR1 SGHDT, CDR2 YYEEEE. CDR3 sequence: CASSYRGNQPQHF. The CDR3 coding sequence is TGTGCCAGCAGTTATAGGGGTAATCAGCCCCAGCATTTT. The full variable domain, with the rest looked up from reference TRBV5-6 and TRBJ1-5, is DAGVTQSPTHLIKTRGQQVTLRCSPKSGHDTVSWYQQALGQGPQFIFQYYEEEERQRGNFPDRFSGHQFPNYSSELNVNALLLGDSALYLCASSYRGNQPQHFGDGTRLSIL.

The V call is TRBV2, the J call TRBJ1-4; possibly TRBD1 for D (5 bases). CDR3 size: 13 residues. The V gene's germline CDR1 is SNHLY and CDR2 FYNNEI. With 1 base removed from V and 7 bases from J, the gap between germline ends came to 7 bases. CDR3 DNA: TGTGCCAGCAGTGAAGTGCAGGGTGAAAAACTGTTTTTT. This gives the protein CASSEVQGEKLFF.

The V gene is TRBV2, the J gene TRBJ2-2, with D uncertain. The germline gives CDR1 SNHLY, CDR2 FYNNEI. The V end was cut by 7 bases, the J end by 0 bases, with 9 bases between. The CDR3 loop spans 14 amino acids. CDR3: CASTRRPNTGELFF. The DNA for the CDR3 is TGTGCCAGCACGCGGCGGCCGAACACCGGGGAGCTGTTTTTT.

The chain carries TRBV10-3 and TRBJ2-7; D is perhaps TRBD2 (6 bases). V lost 6 bases, J lost 2 bases, and 17 bases lay in between. This CDR3 comprises 15 residues. Germline V gene lookup returns CDR1 ENHRY and CDR2 SYGVKD. As DNA, the CDR3 is TGTGCCATCAGCTCGGCGGGGCAGGAGACCTACGAGCAGTACTTC. Its protein is CAISSAGQETYEQYF.

V gene TRBV11-3 combines with J gene TRBJ2-2; no reliable D call. The germline CDR1 and CDR2 sequences are SGHNT and YENEEA. The CDR3 spans 15 residues. The V end lost 6 bases, the J end lost 0 bases, and 11 bases lay between the germline ends. Here the CDR3 reads CASRKGLANTGELFF. For the CDR3, the DNA is TGTGCCAGCAGAAAAGGGCTTGCGAACACCGGGGAGCTGTTTTTT.

The chain couples TRBV5-6 to TRBJ2-7, with TRBD1 matching 9 bases. This CDR3 is 14 amino acids long. With 9 bases clipped from V and 4 bases from J, the junction kept 11 bases outside the gene matches. The germline V gene encodes CDR1 SGHDT and CDR2 YYEEEE. The CDR3 loop is CATQSEDRGYEQYF. DNA for the CDR3: TGTGCCACCCAATCCGAAGACAGGGGGTACGAGCAGTACTTC.